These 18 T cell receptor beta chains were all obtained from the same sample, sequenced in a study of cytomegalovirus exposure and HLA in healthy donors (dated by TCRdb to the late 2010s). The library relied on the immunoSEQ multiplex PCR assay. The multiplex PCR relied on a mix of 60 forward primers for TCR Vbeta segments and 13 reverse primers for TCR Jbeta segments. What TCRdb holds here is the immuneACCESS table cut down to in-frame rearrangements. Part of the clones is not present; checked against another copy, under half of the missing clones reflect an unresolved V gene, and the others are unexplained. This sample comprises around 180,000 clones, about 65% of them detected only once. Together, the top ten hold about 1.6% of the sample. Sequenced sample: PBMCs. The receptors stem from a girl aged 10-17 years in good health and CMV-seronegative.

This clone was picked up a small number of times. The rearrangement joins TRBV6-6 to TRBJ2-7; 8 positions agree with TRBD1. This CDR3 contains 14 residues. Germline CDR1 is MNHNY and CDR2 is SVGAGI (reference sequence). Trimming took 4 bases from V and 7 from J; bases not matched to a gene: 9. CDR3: CASSSTRGQGEQYF. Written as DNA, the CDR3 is TGTGCCAGCAGTTCAACCAGGGGGCAGGGGGAGCAGTACTTC.

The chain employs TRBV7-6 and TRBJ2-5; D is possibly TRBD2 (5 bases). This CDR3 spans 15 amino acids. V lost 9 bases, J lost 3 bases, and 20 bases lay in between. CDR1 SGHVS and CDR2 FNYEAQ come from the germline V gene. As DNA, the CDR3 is TGTGCCAGTACAGCCGGGGTGGACTTAAAAGAGACCCAGTACTTC. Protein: CASTAGVDLKETQYF.

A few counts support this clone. Here the CDR3 reads CASSLAPAGGEGTQYF. The CDR3, as DNA: TGCGCCAGCAGCTTGGCCCCGGCGGGGGGCGAGGGTACGCAGTATTTT. The rearrangement links TRBV5-1 to TRBJ2-3, with 8 nucleotides matching TRBD2. From germline, CDR1 is SGHRS and CDR2 YFSETQ. This CDR3 is built from 16 residues. V dropped 0 bases and J dropped 8; count of bases not matched to a gene: 11.

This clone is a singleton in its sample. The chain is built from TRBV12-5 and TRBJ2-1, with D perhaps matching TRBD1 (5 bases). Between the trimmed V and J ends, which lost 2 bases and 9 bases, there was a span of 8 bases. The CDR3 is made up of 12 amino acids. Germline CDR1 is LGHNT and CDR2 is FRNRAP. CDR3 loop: CASGLQGIEQFF. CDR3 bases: TGTGCTAGTGGTTTGCAGGGCATTGAGCAGTTCTTC.

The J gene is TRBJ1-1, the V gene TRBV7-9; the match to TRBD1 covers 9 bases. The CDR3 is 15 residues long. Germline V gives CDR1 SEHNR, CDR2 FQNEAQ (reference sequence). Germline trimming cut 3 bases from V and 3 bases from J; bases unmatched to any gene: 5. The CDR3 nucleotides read TGTGCCAGCAGCTTCGGACAGGGGATTCACACTGAAGCTTTCTTT. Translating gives CASSFGQGIHTEAFF.

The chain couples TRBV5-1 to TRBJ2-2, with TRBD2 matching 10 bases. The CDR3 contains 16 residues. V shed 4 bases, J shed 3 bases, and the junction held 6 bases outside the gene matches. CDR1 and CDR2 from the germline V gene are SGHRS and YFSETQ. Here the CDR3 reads CASSLTSGPDTGELFF. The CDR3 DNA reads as TGCGCCAGCAGCCTGACTAGCGGGCCGGACACCGGGGAGCTGTTTTTT.

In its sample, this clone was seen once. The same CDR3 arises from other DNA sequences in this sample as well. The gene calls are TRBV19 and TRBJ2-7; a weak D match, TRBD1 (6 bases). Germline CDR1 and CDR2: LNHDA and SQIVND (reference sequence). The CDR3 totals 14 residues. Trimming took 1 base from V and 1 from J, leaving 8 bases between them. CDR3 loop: CASSIAQGSYEQYF. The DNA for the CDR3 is TGTGCCAGTAGTATAGCCCAGGGGTCCTACGAGCAGTACTTC.

The CDR3 nucleotides are TGTGCCAGCAGCCAAGAAAGCGGGGGACTTTACAATGAGCAGTTCTTC. It translates to CASSQESGGLYNEQFF. The chain is built from TRBV4-2 and TRBJ2-1, with TRBD2 matching 8 bases. Germline assignment: CDR1 LGHNA and CDR2 YNFKEQ. The V segment lost 0 bases and the J segment 4 bases; nucleotides outside the gene matches: 5. This CDR3 contains 16 residues.

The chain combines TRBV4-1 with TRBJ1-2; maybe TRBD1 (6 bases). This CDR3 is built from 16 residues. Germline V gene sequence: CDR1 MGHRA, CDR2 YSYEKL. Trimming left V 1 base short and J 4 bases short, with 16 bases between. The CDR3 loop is CASSQGLGARRYGYTF. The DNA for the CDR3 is TGCGCCAGCAGCCAAGGGTTGGGGGCGCGTCGCTATGGCTACACCTTC.

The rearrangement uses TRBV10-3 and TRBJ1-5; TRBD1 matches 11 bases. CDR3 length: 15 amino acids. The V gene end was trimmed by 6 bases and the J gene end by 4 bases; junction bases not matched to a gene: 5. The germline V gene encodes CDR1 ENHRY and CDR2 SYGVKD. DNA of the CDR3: TGTGCCATCAGCCCCGGGACAGGGGGGAATCAGCCCCAGCATTTT. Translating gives CAISPGTGGNQPQHF.

CDR3 sequence: CASSQDSPAGVTDTQYF. In DNA, the CDR3 is TGTGCCAGCAGCCAAGATAGCCCAGCGGGGGTCACAGATACGCAGTATTTT. The V and J genes are TRBV4-2 and TRBJ2-3, with 8 nucleotides matching TRBD2. The CDR3 runs 17 residues. Germline CDR1 LGHNA, CDR2 YNFKEQ. Germline trimming cut 0 bases from V and 2 bases from J; bases unmatched to any gene: 7.

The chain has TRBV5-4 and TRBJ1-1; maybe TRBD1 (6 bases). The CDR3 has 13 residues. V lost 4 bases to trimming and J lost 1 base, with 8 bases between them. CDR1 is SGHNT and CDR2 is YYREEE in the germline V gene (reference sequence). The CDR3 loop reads CASSQTGNTEAFF. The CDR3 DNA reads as TGTGCCAGCAGCCAGACAGGGAACACTGAAGCTTTCTTT.

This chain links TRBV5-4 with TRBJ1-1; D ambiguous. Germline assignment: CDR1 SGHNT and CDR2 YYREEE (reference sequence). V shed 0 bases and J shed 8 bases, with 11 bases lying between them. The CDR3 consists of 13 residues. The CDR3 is CASSLGDSKEAFF. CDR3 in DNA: TGTGCCAGCAGCTTGGGAGATAGTAAGGAAGCTTTCTTT.

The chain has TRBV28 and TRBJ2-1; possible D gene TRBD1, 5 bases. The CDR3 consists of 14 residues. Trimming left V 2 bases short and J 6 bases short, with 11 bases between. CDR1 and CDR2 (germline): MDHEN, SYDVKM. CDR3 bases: TGTGCCAGCAGTTTAGGCAGGGTGGGCAATGAGCAGTTCTTC. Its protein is CASSLGRVGNEQFF.

CDR3 nucleotides: TGTGCCAGCAGCCAAGGAGTGATAGCCCACGAGCAGTACTTC. This sequence encodes CASSQGVIAHEQYF. J is TRBJ2-7 and V is TRBV14; no clear D gene. Between the trimmed V and J ends, which lost 1 base and 5 bases, there was a span of 12 bases. Germline-derived CDR1 and CDR2 are SGHDN and FVKESK. CDR3 length equals 14 residues.

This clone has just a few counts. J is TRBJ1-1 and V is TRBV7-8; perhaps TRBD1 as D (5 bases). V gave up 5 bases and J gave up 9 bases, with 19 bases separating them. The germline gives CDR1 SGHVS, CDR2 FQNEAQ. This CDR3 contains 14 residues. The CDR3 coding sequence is TGTGCCAGCAGCCCCAATAGGTCGGAGGGGAAAGCTTTCTTT. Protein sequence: CASSPNRSEGKAFF.

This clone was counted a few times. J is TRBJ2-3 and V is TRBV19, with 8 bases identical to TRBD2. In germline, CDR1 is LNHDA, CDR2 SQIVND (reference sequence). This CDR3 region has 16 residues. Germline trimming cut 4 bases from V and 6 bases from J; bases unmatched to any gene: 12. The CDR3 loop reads CASSTSGTRGSDTQYF. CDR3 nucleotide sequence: TGTGCCAGTAGTACCTCCGGGACTAGAGGGTCGGATACGCAGTATTTT.

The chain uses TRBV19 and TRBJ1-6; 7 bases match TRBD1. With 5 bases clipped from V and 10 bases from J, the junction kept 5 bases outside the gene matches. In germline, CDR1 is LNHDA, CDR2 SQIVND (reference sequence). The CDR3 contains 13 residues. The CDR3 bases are TGTGCCAGTAGTGACAGGGCATCGTCACCCCTCCACTTT. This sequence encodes CASSDRASSPLHF.